This is a list of T cell receptor beta chains from one sample in a study of blood T cell repertoires in COVID-19. This table comes from immunoSEQ multiplex PCR, and its TCRdb copy is limited to in-frame clones, with some not included. The sample holds roughly 200,000 clones; more than 70% are singletons and the top ten take 15% to 20%. The sample comprised peripheral blood. The receptors come from a man between 45 and 60 years old with COVID-19, enrolled during active disease. Each CDR3 is given with its conserved first and last residue. The order of the fields is V gene, clone size, D gene, J gene, CDR3 protein, CDR3 DNA. A D gene is named only where the DNA matches it firmly. Not every row has a clone size; where given, it reads once, few, many or a size class.

TRBV2,once,TRBD2,TRBJ2-7,CASSVAAGKAYEQYF,TGTGCCAGCAGTGTAGCAGCGGGGAAAGCCTACGAGCAGTACTTC
TRBV19,.,.,TRBJ2-2,CASSITGWELFF,TGTGCCAGTAGTATAACAGGGTGGGAGCTGTTTTTT
TRBV6-1,.,.,TRBJ2-7,CASSPTLSLAYEQYF,TGTGCCAGCAGTCCCACACTAAGCTTGGCCTACGAGCAGTACTTC
TRBV27,few,.,TRBJ2-2,CASSLLFGNTGELFF,TGTGCCAGCAGTTTATTGTTCGGGAACACCGGGGAGCTGTTTTTT
TRBV5-1,once,TRBD1,TRBJ1-2,CASSLDRGNYGYTF,TGCGCCAGCAGCTTGGACAGGGGTAACTATGGCTACACCTTC
TRBV7-8,.,TRBD1,TRBJ1-4,CASSLVTGGNEKLFF,TGTGCCAGCAGCTTAGTGACAGGGGGAAATGAAAAACTGTTTTTT
TRBV6-2/TRBV6-3,.,.,TRBJ1-2,CASSRPTGTPNFGYTF,TGTGCCAGCAGTCGGCCGACAGGAACACCTAACTTTGGCTACACCTTC
TRBV7-9,.,.,TRBJ2-7,CASSLDKPYEQYF,TGTGCCAGCAGCTTAGACAAACCCTACGAGCAGTACTTC
TRBV7-9,.,.,TRBJ2-5,CASSSPGRGKKETQYF,TGTGCCAGCAGCTCTCCTGGCAGGGGAAAAAAAGAGACCCAGTACTTC
TRBV28,.,.,TRBJ1-2,CASSLFPRNENGYTF,TGTGCCAGCAGTTTATTCCCCAGGAACGAAAATGGCTACACCTTC
TRBV18,.,.,TRBJ2-5,CASSPGTQPYF,TGTGCCAGCTCACCTGGGACTCAGCCGTACTTC
TRBV11-2,.,.,TRBJ2-7,CASRHGGAPNEQYF,TGTGCCAGCAGACATGGGGGGGCGCCAAACGAGCAGTACTTC
TRBV5-5,.,.,TRBJ1-3,CASSSPNIERSGNTIYF,TGTGCCAGCAGCTCTCCGAACATCGAACGCTCTGGAAACACCATATATTTT
TRBV7-6,once,TRBD2,TRBJ2-3,CASSPGTSGGTDTQYF,TGTGCCAGCAGCCCCGGGACTAGCGGGGGCACAGATACGCAGTATTTT
TRBV3-1/TRBV3-2,.,.,TRBJ2-3,CASSHGETDTQYF,TGTGCCAGCAGCCACGGGGAGACAGATACGCAGTATTTT
TRBV5-1,.,.,TRBJ2-5,CASSPIPPAETQYF,TGCGCCAGCAGCCCGATACCCCCAGCGGAGACCCAGTACTTC
TRBV7-2,.,TRBD1,TRBJ2-5,CASSVGTDKQETQYF,TGTGCCAGCAGCGTAGGGACAGATAAACAAGAGACCCAGTACTTC
TRBV6-2/TRBV6-3,.,TRBD1,TRBJ1-1,CASSSTPRGRAEAFF,TGTGCCAGCAGCTCCACCCCCAGGGGGCGAGCTGAAGCTTTCTTT